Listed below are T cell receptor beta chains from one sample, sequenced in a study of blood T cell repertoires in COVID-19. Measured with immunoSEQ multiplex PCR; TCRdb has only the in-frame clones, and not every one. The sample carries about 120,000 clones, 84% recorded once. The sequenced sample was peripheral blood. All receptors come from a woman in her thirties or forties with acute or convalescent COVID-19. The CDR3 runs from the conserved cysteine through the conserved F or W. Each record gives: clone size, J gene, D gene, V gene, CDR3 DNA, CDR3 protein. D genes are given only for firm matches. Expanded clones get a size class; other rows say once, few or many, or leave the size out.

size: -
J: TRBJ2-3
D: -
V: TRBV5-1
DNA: TGCGCCAGCAGCTTGGCCGGGGGGCCGGAAAATACGCAGTATTTT
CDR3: CASSLAGGPENTQYF

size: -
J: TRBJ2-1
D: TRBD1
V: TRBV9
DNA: TGTGCCAGCAGCCCCCGCAGGGGGCGGAATGAGCAGTTCTTC
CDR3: CASSPRRGRNEQFF

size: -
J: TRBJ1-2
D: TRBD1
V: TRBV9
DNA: TGTGCCAGCAGCGTAGCTGCGGACAGGGGAGAAGGCTACACCTTC
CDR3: CASSVAADRGEGYTF

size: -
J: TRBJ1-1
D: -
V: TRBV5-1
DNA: TGCGCCAGCAGCTTGGGACTGACGCTCATGAACACTGAAGCTTTCTTT
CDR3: CASSLGLTLMNTEAFF

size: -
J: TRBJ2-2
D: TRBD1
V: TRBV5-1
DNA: TGCGCCAGCAGCTCCAGGGGGAGCACCGGGGAGCTGTTTTTT
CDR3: CASSSRGSTGELFF

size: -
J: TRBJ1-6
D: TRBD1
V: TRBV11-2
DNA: TGTGCCAGCAGCTTAGCGGGACAGGGCATGGGGGCCCTCCACTTT
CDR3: CASSLAGQGMGALHF

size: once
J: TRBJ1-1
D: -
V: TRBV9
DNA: TGTGCCAGCAACCCCCAGTCCGCCACTGAAGCTTTCTTT
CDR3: CASNPQSATEAFF

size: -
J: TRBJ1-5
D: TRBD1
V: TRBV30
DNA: TGTGCCTGGAGCCGGGACAGGGGTCAGCCCCAGCATTTT
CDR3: CAWSRDRGQPQHF

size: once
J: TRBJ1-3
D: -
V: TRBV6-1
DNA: TGTGCCAGCAGTGGGGTTGGCGCAGGAAACTCTGGAAACACCATATATTTT
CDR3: CASSGVGAGNSGNTIYF

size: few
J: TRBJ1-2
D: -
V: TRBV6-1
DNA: TGTGCCAGCAGTGAAGTTGGAGGTATCGGTGGCTACACCTTC
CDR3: CASSEVGGIGGYTF

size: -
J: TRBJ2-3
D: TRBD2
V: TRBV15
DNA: TGTGCCACCAGCAGTGGGACTAGCGGGGGGACGAAAGATACGCAGTATTTT
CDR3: CATSSGTSGGTKDTQYF

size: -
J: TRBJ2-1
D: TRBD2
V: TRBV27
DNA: TGTGCCAGCAGTTTATGGCTAGCGGGGGCCTACAATGAGCAGTTCTTC
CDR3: CASSLWLAGAYNEQFF

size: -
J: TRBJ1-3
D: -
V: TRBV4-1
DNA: TGCGCCAGCAGCCAAGATTGGTTAACAGGGACGGGAAACACCATATATTTT
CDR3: CASSQDWLTGTGNTIYF

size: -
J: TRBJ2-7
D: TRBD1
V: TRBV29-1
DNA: TGCAGCGCGGGACAGGGGGCAGCTCTCGAGCAGTACTTC
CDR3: CSAGQGAALEQYF

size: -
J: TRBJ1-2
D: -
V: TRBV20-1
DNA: TGCAGTGCCGGGGAACCTTATGGCTACACCTTC
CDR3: CSAGEPYGYTF

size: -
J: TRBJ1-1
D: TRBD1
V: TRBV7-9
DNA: TGTGCCAGCAGCGATCGACAGGGGCCGAACACTGAAGCTTTCTTT
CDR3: CASSDRQGPNTEAFF

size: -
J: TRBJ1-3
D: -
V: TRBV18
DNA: TGTGCCAGCTCACCACTGAGGGAGGCTGGAAACACCATATATTTT
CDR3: CASSPLREAGNTIYF

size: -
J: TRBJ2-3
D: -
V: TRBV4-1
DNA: TGCGCCAGCAGCCAATCCCGGACACCCCCCACAGATACGCAGTATTTT
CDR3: CASSQSRTPPTDTQYF

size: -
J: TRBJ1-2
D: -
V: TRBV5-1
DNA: TGCGCCAGCAGCTTTGAGGGAGCTGTTGGCTACACCTTC
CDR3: CASSFEGAVGYTF

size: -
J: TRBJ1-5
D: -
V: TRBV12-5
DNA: TGTGCTAGTGGTTACAGCGGGGGAAGCAATCAGCCCCAGCATTTT
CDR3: CASGYSGGSNQPQHF

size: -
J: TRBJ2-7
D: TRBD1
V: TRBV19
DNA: TGTGCCAGCCGGGACAGGGGCTACGAGCAGTACTTC
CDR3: CASRDRGYEQYF

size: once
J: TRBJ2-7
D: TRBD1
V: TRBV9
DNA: TGTGCCAGCAGCGTAGCTACCGGGACAGTCTACGAGCAGTACTTC
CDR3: CASSVATGTVYEQYF

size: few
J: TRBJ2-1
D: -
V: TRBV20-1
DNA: TGCAGTGCTAGTGACCACGGGGGATTAGGCTCCTACAATGAGCAGTTCTTC
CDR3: CSASDHGGLGSYNEQFF

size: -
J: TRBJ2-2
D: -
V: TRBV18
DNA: TGTGCCAGCTCACCTCAGAACACCGGGGAGCTGTTTTTT
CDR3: CASSPQNTGELFF

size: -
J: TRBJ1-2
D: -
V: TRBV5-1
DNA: TGCGCCAGCAGCTTGGGAGGAGAAAACTATGGCTACACCTTC
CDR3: CASSLGGENYGYTF

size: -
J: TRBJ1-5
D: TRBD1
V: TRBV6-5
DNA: TGTGCCAGCAGTAGACAGGGCAGTCAGCCCCAGCATTTT
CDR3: CASSRQGSQPQHF

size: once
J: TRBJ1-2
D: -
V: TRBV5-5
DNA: TGTGCCAGCCATTTTGGGGGGTACTATGGCTACACCTTC
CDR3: CASHFGGYYGYTF

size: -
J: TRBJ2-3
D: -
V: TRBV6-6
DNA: TGTGCCAGCAGAGCGCAGACCCACACAGATACGCAGTATTTT
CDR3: CASRAQTHTDTQYF

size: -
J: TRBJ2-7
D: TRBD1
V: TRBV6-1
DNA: TGTGCCAGCAGGGAAGGTCCGGGACAGGGGTACGAGCAGTACTTC
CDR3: CASREGPGQGYEQYF

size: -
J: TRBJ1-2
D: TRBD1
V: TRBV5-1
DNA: TGCGCCAGCAGCTCACAGGGGGGAGCTAACTATGGCTACACCTTC
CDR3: CASSSQGGANYGYTF

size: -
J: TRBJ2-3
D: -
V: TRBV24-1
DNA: TGTGCCACCAGTTCCGGTCCCCCGAGAGATACGCAGTATTTT
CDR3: CATSSGPPRDTQYF

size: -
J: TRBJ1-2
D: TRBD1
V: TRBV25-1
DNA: TGTGCCACCCTGCGGACAGGGTTAGGCTACACCTTC
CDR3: CATLRTGLGYTF

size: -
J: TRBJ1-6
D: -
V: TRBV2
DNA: TGTGCCAGCAGTGATAGTCATTCACCCCTCCACTTT
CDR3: CASSDSHSPLHF

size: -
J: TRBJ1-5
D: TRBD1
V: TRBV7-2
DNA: TGTGCCAGCAGCCTCCGGGACAGAATGCAGCCCCAGCATTTT
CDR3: CASSLRDRMQPQHF

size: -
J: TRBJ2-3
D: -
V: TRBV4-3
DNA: TGCGCCAGCAGCCAAGATCGAGCGGGCACAGATACGCAGTATTTT
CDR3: CASSQDRAGTDTQYF

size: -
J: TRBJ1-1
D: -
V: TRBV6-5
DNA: TGTGCCAGCAAAACGACAGACAAGAACACTGAAGCTTTCTTT
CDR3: CASKTTDKNTEAFF

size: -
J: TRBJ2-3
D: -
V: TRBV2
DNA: TGTGCCAGCAGTGGATTGGGGCAGGGTGGGACAGATACGCAGTATTTT
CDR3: CASSGLGQGGTDTQYF

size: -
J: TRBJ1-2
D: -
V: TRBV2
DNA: TGTGCCAGCAGTGCCATGACAGCCTCTACAACCTATGGCTACACCTTC
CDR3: CASSAMTASTTYGYTF

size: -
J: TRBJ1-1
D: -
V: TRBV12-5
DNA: TGTGCTAGTGGACGAGGACAGCTGAACACTGAAGCTTTCTTT
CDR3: CASGRGQLNTEAFF

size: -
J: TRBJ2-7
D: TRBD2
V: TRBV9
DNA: TGTGCCAGCAGCGTTAGCGGGGGGCCCTCCTACGAGCAGTACTTC
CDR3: CASSVSGGPSYEQYF